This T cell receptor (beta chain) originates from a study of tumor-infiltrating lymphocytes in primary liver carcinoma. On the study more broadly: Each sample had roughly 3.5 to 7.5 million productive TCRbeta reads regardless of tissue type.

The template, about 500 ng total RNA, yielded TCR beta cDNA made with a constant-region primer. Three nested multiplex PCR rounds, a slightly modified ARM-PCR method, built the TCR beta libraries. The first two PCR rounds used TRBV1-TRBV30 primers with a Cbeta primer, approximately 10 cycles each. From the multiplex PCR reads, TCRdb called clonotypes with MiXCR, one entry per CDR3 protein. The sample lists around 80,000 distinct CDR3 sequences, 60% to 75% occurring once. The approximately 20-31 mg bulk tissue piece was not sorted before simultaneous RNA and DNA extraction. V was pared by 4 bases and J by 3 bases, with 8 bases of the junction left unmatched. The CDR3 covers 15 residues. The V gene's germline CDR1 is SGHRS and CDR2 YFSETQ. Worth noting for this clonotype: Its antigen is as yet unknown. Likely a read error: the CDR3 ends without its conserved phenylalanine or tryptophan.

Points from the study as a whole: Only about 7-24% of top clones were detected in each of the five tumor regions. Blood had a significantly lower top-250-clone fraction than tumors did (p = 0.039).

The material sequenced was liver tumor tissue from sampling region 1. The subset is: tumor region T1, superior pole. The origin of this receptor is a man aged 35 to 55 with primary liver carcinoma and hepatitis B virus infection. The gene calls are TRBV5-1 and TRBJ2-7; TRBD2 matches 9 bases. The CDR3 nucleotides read TGCGCCAGCAGCGAGACTAGCGGAGGTGTCTACGAGCAGTACTCC. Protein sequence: CASSETSGGVYEQYS.